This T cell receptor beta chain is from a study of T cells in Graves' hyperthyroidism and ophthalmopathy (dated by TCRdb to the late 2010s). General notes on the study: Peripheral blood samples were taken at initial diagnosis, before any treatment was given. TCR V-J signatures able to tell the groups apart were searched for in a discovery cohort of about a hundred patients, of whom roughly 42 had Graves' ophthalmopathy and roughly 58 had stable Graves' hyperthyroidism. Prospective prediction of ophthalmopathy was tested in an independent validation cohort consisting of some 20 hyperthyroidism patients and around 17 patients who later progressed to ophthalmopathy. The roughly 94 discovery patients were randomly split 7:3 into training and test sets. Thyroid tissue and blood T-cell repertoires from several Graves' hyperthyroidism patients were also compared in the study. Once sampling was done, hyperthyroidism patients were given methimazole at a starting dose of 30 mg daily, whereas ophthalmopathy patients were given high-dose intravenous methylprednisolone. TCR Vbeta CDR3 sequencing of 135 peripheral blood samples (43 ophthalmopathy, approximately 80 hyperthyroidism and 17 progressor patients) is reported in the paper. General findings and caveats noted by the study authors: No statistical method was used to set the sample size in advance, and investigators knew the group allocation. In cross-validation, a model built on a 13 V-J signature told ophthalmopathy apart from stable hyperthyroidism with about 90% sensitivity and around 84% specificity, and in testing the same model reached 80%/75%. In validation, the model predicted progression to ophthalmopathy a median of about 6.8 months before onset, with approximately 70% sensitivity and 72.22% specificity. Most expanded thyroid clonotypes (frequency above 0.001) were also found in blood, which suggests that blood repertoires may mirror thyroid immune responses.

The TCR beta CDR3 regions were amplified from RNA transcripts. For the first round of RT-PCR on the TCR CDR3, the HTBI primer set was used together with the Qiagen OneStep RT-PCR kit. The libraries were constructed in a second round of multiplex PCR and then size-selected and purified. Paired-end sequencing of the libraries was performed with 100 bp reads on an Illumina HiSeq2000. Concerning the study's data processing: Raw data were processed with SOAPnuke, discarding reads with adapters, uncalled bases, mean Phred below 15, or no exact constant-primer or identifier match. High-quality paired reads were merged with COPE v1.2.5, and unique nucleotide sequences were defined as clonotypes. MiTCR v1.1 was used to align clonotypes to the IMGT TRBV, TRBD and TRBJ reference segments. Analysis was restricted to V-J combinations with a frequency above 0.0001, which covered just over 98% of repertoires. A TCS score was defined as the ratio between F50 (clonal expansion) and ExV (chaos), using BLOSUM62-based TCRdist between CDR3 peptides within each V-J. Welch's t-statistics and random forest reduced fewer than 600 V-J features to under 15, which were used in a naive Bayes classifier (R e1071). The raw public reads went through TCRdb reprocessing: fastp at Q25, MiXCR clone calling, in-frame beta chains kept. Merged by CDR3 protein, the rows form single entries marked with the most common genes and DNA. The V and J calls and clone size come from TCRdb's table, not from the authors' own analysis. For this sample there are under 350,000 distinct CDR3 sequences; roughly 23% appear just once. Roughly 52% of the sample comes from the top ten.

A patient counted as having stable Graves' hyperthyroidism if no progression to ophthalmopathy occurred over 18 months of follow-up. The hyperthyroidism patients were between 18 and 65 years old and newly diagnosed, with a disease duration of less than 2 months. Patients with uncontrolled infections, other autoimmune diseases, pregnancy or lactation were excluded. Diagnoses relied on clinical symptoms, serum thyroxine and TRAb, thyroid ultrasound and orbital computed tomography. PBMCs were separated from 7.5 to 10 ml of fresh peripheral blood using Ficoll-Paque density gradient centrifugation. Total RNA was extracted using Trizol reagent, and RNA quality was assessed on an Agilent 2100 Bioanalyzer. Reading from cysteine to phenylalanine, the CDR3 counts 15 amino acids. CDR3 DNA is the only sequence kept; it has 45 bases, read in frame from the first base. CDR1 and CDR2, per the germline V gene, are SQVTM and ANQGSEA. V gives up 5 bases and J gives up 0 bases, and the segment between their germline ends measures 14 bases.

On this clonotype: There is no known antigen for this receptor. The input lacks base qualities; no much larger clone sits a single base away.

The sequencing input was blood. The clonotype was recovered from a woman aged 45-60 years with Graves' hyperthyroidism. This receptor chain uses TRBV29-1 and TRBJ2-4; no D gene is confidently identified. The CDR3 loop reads CSVRYQQKAKNIQYF. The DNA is TGCAGCGTTCGTTACCAACAGAAAGCCAAAAACATTCAGTACTTC.